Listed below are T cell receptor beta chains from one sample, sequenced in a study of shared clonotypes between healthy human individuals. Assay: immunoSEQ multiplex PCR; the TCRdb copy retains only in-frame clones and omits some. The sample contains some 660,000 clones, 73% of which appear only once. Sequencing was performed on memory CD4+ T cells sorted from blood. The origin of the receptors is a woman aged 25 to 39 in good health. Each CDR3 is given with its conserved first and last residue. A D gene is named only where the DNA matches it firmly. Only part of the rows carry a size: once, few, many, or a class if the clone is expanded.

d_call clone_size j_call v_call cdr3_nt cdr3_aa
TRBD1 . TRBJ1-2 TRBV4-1 TGCGCCAGCAGCCAACCTCTCAGGGGGGAAGGCTACACCTTC CASSQPLRGEGYTF
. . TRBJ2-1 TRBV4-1 TGCGCCAGCAGCCCATCGACGGTGGGCAGCGGGACAAGGGTGGAGCAGTTCTTC CASSPSTVGSGTRVEQFF
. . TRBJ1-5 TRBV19 TGTGCCAGTAATCGGGTCCCTGGGAGCAATCAGCCCCAGCATTTT CASNRVPGSNQPQHF
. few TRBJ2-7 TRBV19 TGTGCCAGTAGTACACAGGGAACCAACGGCGAGCAGTACTTC CASSTQGTNGEQYF
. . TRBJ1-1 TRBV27 TGTGCCAGCAGTGGTAGAACTTCCATGAACACTGAAGCTTTCTTT CASSGRTSMNTEAFF
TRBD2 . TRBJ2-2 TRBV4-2 TGTGCCAGCAGCCAAGGGTCGGGCGGGAGGGCCTATGGGCCCGGGGAGCTGTTTTTT CASSQGSGGRAYGPGELFF
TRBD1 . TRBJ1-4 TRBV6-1 TGTGCCAGCAGTGATTACAGGGGTAATGAAAAACTGTTTTTT CASSDYRGNEKLFF
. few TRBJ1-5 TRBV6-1 TGTGCCAGCAGTGAGATTTGGGGGTATGGCAATCAGCCCCAGCATTTT CASSEIWGYGNQPQHF
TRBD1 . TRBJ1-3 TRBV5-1 TGCGCCAGCAGCTGGGGGACAGGTGGAAACACCATATATTTT CASSWGTGGNTIYF
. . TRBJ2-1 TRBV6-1 TGTGCCAGCAGTCTGGGCGTAGACAGGACAAATGAGCAGTTCTTC CASSLGVDRTNEQFF
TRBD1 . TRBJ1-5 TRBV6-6 TGTGCCAGCAGTTACGACAGGGTGGATCAGCCCCAGCATTTT CASSYDRVDQPQHF
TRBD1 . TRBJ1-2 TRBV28 TGTGCCAGCAGTCGGGACAGGGTAGCTGGCTACACCTTC CASSRDRVAGYTF
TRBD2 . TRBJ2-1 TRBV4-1 TGCGCCAGCAGGAGGACTAGCGGTGACTACAATGAGCAGTTCTTC CASRRTSGDYNEQFF
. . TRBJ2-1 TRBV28 TGTGCCATTAGCTCCAAAGCCTACAATGAGCAGTTCTTC CAISSKAYNEQFF
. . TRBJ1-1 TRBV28 TGTGCCAGCAGGTTTACCGGGGACCCTCCCGTCTTT CASRFTGDPPVF
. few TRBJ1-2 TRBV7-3 TGTGCCAGCAGCTTAACTGGGGCGGGCTATGGCTACACCTTC CASSLTGAGYGYTF
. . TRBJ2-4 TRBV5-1 TGCGCCAGCAGCTTGGAACAGAGGTCCCTCTTAGCCAAAAACATTCAGTACTTC CASSLEQRSLLAKNIQYF
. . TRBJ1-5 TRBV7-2 TGTGCCAGCAACCTATACCTGGGCCAGCCCCAGCATTTT CASNLYLGQPQHF
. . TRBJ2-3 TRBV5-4 TGTGCCAGCAGCCCGGGGGTAAACGGGAAAGCAGATACGCAGTATTTT CASSPGVNGKADTQYF
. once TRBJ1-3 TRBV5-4 TGTGCCAGCAGCCCTGACGGTGGGGGCCGCATCATGCAGAGAAACACCATATATTTT CASSPDGGGRIMQRNTIYF
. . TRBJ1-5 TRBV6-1 TGTGCCAGCAGTGAACAAGCCGATCAGCCCCAGCATTTT CASSEQADQPQHF
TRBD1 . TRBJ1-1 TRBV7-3 TGTGCCAGCAGCCAGATGGGACAGGGGGCAACTGAAGCTTTCTTT CASSQMGQGATEAFF
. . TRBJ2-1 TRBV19 TGTGCCAGTAGGGCGGCAAGCTCCTACAATGAGCAGTTCTTC CASRAASSYNEQFF
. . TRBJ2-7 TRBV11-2 TGTGCCAGCAGCCTCATTCAGACAGGAGGATCCTACGAGCAGTACTTC CASSLIQTGGSYEQYF
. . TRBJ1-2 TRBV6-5 TGTGCCAGCAGTTACTCTAGGGTGAACTATGGCTACACCTTC CASSYSRVNYGYTF
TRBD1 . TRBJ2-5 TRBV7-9 TGTGCCAGCAGCGGACCTCACGGAACAGGGGGGTCAGAGACCCAGTACTTC CASSGPHGTGGSETQYF
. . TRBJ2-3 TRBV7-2 TGTGCCAGCAGCTTAGCGCGAGCAAAACCTAGCACAGATACGCAGTATTTT CASSLARAKPSTDTQYF
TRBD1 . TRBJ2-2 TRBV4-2 TGTGCCAGCAGCCAGGAGACAGGGGAGGTAACCGGGGAGCTGTTTTTT CASSQETGEVTGELFF
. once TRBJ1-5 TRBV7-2 TGTGCCAGCAGCGCCTGGGGGGGACTTAGCAATCAGCCCCAGCATTTT CASSAWGGLSNQPQHF
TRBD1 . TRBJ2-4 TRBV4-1 TGCGCCAGCAGCCAAGGGTTTGGGACAGAGGCAAACATTCAGTACTTC CASSQGFGTEANIQYF
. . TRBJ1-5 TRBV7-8 TGTGCCAGCAGCTTTGCGGGGGCAGGCAATCAGCCCCAGCATTTT CASSFAGAGNQPQHF
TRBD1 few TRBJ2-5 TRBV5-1 TGCGCCAGCAGCTTGGGGGCCGAGACAGGGCTAGAGACCCAGTACTTC CASSLGAETGLETQYF
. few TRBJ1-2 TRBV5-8 TGTGCCAGCAGCTTGGATGACAGAGGAGGCTACACCTTC CASSLDDRGGYTF
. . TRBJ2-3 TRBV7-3 TGTGCCAGCTCGCCGGCCCAGGGGAACACGCAGTATTTT CASSPAQGNTQYF
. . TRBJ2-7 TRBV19 TGTGCCAGTAGTATAGAAGGGGGGGCTCCCTACGAGCAGTACTTC CASSIEGGAPYEQYF
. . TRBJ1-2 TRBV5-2 TGTGCCAGCAGCAACCCGGGACAGAGAAACTATGGCTACACCTTC CASSNPGQRNYGYTF
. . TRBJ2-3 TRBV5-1 TGCGCCAGCAGCTTGGGTCCAGGGTCAGATACGCAGTATTTT CASSLGPGSDTQYF
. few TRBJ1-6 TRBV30 TGTGCCTGGAGTCCTTCTCGGACAACCTATAATTCACCCCTCCACTTT CAWSPSRTTYNSPLHF
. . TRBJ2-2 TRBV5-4 TGTGCCAGCAGCCCGGACCGGGGTTCGAACACCGGGGAGCTGTTTTTT CASSPDRGSNTGELFF
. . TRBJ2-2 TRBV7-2 TGTGCCAGCAGCTTAGTTATGGGACTGCTCACCGGGGAGCTGTTTTTT CASSLVMGLLTGELFF
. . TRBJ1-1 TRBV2 TGTGCCAGCAGAGAAACAGTCTGGGAGGCCCCTCCGAACACTGAAGCTTTCTTT CASRETVWEAPPNTEAFF
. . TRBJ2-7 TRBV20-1 TGCAGTGCTCGTAACGACGAGCAGTACTTC CSARNDEQYF
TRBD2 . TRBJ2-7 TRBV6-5 TGTGCCAGCAGGCGAGATCTAGCGGGAGTAACCGAGCAGTACTTC CASRRDLAGVTEQYF
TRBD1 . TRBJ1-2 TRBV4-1 TGCGCCAGCAGCCACCCCGGACAGGGACACTATGGCTACACCTTC CASSHPGQGHYGYTF
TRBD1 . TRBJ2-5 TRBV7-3 TGTGCCAGCAGCTCACAGGGGCGACAGACCCAGTACTTC CASSSQGRQTQYF
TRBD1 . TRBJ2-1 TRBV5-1 TGCGCCAGCAGCTTAGGTGGACAGGGGTGGAATAAGCAGTTCTTC CASSLGGQGWNKQFF
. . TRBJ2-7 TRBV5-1 TGCGCCAGCAGCTTAACAGCTTACGAGCAGTACTTC CASSLTAYEQYF
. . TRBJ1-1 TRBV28 TGTGCCAGCAGGACAAATTTGGGGAACAGGGAGTCTTACACTGAAGCTTTCTTT CASRTNLGNRESYTEAFF